This entry concerns a single T cell receptor (beta chain). Its ends do not fully match the called genes, so a read error is possible. Germline V gene lookup returns CDR1 SSHAT and CDR2 FNYEAQ (reference sequence). The CDR3 loop spans 15 amino acids. The PCR made use of 60 Vbeta and 13 Jbeta primers. Sequencing was performed with immunoSEQ multiplex PCR; in TCRdb, only in-frame clones are kept and a portion is missing. This table has fewer than 130,000 clones, 70% to 80% appearing once. This record belongs to a study of cytomegalovirus exposure and HLA in healthy donors. This receptor was identified in a female donor in good health and CMV-seropositive. Input material: PBMCs. The gene calls are TRBV7-7 and TRBJ2-1; 12 bases fit TRBD1. CDR3 loop: CASSPGTGGFNEQFF. CDR3 bases: TGTGCTAGCAGCCCCGGGACAGGGGGCTTCAATGAGCAGTTCTTC. The full variable domain, its missing parts supplied by reference TRBV7-7 and TRBJ2-1, is GAGVSQSPRYKVTKRGQDVTLRCDPISSHATLYWYQQALGQGPEFLTYFNYEAQPDKSGLPSDRFSAERPEGSISTLTIQRTEQRDSAMYRCASSPGTGGFNEQFFGPGTRLTVL.